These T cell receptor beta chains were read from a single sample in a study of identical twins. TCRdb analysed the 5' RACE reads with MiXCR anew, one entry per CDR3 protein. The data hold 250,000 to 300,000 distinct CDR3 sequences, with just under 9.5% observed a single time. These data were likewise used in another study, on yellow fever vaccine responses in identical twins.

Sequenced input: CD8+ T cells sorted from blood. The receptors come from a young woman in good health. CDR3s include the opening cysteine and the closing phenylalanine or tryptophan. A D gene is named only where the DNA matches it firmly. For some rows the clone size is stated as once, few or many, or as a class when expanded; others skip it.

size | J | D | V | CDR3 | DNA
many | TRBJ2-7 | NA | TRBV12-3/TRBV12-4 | CASRRPTSFEQYF | TGTGCCAGCAGACGGCCTACTTCCTTCGAGCAGTACTTC
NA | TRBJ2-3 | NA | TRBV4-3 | CASSQSGSIGADTQYF | TGCGCCAGCAGCCAATCCGGGTCAATAGGGGCAGATACGCAGTATTTT
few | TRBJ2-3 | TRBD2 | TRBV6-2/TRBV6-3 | CASSYSPREGQNTDTQYF | TGTGCCAGCAGTTACTCTCCGCGGGAGGGCCAAAACACAGATACGCAGTATTTT
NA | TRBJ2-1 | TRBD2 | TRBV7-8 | CASSLSLAGEPNEQFF | TGTGCCAGCAGCCTCTCACTAGCGGGAGAGCCCAATGAGCAGTTCTTC
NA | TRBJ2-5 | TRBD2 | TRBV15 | CATSPPGGQETQYF | TGTGCCACCAGCCCTCCGGGGGGACAAGAGACCCAGTACTTC
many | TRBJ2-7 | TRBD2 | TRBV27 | CASSIGQRTSSYEQYF | TGTGCCAGCAGTATCGGACAGCGGACTAGCAGCTACGAGCAGTACTTC
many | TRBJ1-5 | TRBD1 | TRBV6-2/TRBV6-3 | CASSATGIINQPQHF | TGTGCCAGCAGTGCGACAGGGATCATAAATCAGCCCCAGCATTTT
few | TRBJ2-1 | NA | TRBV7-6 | CATGVVNEQFF | TGTGCAACGGGGGTAGTGAATGAGCAGTTCTTC
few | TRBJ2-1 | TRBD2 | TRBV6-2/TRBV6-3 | CASREGDSYNEQFF | TGTGCCAGCCGGGAGGGAGACTCCTACAATGAGCAGTTCTTC
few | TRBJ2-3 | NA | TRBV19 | CASSVGHTDTQYF | TGTGCCAGTAGTGTCGGACACACAGATACGCAGTATTTT
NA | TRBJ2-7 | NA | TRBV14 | CASSQDEMAGTYEQYF | TGTGCCAGCAGCCAAGATGAGATGGCAGGGACTTACGAGCAGTACTTC
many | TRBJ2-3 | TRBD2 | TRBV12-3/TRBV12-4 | CASSLLMGGGNTDTQYF | TGTGCCAGCAGTTTATTGATGGGCGGGGGGAACACAGATACGCAGTATTTT
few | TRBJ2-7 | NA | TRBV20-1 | CSARGLGAYEQYF | TGCAGTGCCAGAGGGCTAGGGGCCTACGAGCAGTACTTC
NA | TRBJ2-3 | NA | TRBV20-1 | CSARDGDSSTDTQYF | TGCAGTGCTAGAGATGGAGACAGTAGCACAGATACGCAGTATTTT
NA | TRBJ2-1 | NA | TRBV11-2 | CASSLPGEQFF | TGTGCCAGCAGCCTCCCGGGGGAGCAGTTCTTC
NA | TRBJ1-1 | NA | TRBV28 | CASSFGVLEAFF | TGTGCCAGCAGTTTCGGGGTCCTTGAAGCTTTCTTT
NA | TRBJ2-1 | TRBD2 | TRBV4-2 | CASSQPTSVSYNEQFF | TGTGCCAGCAGCCAACCTACTAGCGTTTCCTACAATGAGCAGTTCTTC
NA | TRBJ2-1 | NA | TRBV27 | CASSLPGRNEQFF | TGTGCCAGCAGTTTACCAGGCCGCAATGAGCAGTTCTTC
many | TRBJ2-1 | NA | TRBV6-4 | CASSSEGSPYNEQFF | TGTGCCAGCAGTAGTGAGGGGAGTCCCTACAATGAGCAGTTCTTC
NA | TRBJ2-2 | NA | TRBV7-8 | CASSWTGRTGELFF | TGTGCCAGCAGCTGGACGGGCCGCACCGGGGAGCTGTTTTTT
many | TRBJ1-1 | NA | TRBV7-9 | CASSAFQGINTEAFF | TGTGCCAGCAGCGCCTTTCAGGGGATTAACACTGAAGCTTTCTTT
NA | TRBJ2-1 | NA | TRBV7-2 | CASSPVSDEQFF | TGTGCCAGCAGCCCAGTTTCCGATGAGCAGTTCTTC
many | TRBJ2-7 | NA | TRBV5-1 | CASSGDAVSYEQYF | TGCGCCAGCAGCGGGGACGCCGTCTCCTACGAGCAGTACTTC
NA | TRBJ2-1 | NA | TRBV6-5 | CASSAGSEQFF | TGTGCCAGCAGTGCCGGGAGTGAGCAGTTCTTC
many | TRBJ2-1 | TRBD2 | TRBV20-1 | CSASIAGGPYNEQFF | TGCAGTGCCAGTATAGCGGGAGGGCCCTACAATGAGCAGTTCTTC
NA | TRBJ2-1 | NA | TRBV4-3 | CASSQARGDEQFF | TGCGCCAGCAGCCAAGCGCGTGGAGATGAGCAGTTCTTC
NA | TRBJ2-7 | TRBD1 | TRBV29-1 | CSATGIGDYEQYF | TGCAGCGCGACAGGGATTGGCGATTACGAGCAGTACTTC
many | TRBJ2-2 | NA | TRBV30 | CAWRIRGRDTGELFF | TGTGCCTGGAGGATCAGGGGTAGGGACACCGGGGAGCTGTTTTTT
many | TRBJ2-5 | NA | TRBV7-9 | CASSLWAVTTPRETQYF | TGTGCCAGCAGCTTATGGGCCGTGACTACGCCTCGAGAGACCCAGTACTTC
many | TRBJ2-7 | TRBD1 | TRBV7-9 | CASSTDRGYEQYF | TGTGCCAGCAGCACGGACAGGGGCTACGAGCAGTACTTC
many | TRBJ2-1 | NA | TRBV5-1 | CASSNGIFGPGEQFF | TGCGCCAGCAGTAATGGCATTTTTGGGCCGGGTGAGCAGTTCTTC
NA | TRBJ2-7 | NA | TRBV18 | CASSRLSRDVARSYEQYF | TGTGCCAGCTCGCGCTTGTCCCGGGACGTCGCCCGGTCCTACGAGCAGTACTTC
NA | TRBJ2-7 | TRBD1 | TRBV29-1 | CSVGTESYEQYF | TGCAGCGTAGGGACAGAATCCTACGAGCAGTACTTC
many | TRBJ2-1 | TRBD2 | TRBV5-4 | CASSIKRERNNEQFF | TGTGCCAGCAGTATTAAGCGGGAGCGGAACAATGAGCAGTTCTTC
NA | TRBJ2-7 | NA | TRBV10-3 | CAISESKYEQYF | TGTGCCATCAGTGAGTCGAAATACGAGCAGTACTTC
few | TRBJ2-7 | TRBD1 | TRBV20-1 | CSARDGFGTDLYEQYF | TGCAGTGCTAGAGATGGATTCGGGACAGACCTATACGAGCAGTACTTC
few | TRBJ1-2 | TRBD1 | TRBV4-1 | CASSLPTGRTYGYTF | TGCGCCAGCAGCCTCCCGACAGGGAGGACCTATGGCTACACCTTC
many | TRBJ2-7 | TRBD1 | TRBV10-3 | CATTGTGDYEQYF | TGTGCCACCACCGGGACAGGGGACTACGAGCAGTACTTC
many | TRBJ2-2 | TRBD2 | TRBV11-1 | CASSRGGVNTGELFF | TGTGCCAGCAGCCGCGGGGGGGTAAACACCGGGGAGCTGTTTTTT
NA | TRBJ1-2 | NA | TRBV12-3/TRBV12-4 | CASRNGQYGYTF | TGTGCCAGCCGAAACGGACAATATGGCTACACCTTC
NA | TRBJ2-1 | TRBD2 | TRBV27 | CASTGGSSYNEQFF | TGTGCCAGCACGGGGGGGAGCTCCTACAATGAGCAGTTCTTC
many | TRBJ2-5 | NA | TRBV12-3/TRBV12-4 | CASSLWAGETQYF | TGTGCCAGCAGTTTATGGGCGGGGGAGACCCAGTACTTC
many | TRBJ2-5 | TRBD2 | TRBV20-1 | CSARGASGGQGETQYF | TGCAGTGCTAGAGGTGCTAGCGGGGGACAAGGAGAGACCCAGTACTTC
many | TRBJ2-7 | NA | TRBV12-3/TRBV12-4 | CASSSTPYEQYF | TGTGCCAGCAGTTCAACACCCTACGAGCAGTACTTC
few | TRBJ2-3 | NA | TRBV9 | CASSVEGGGPNTDTQYF | TGTGCCAGCAGCGTAGAGGGGGGGGGACCTAACACAGATACGCAGTATTTT
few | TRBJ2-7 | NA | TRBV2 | CASTLMGDEQYF | TGTGCCAGCACCCTGATGGGTGACGAGCAGTACTTC
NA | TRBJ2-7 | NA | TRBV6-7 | CASSYSQSRACEQYF | TGTGCCAGCAGTTACTCACAGTCTCGAGCCTGCGAGCAGTACTTC
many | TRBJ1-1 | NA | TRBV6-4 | CASSDPGDKEAFF | TGTGCCAGCAGTGACCCGGGGGACAAAGAAGCTTTCTTT
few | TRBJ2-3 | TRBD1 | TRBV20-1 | CSARDPYAGGSTDTQYF | TGCAGTGCTAGAGATCCTTACGCAGGGGGTAGCACAGATACGCAGTATTTT
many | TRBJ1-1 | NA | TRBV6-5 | CASSYGPGFREAFF | TGTGCCAGCAGTTACGGACCAGGGTTTCGCGAAGCTTTCTTT
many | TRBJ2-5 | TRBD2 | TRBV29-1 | CSVEDPTSGGAIETQYF | TGCAGCGTTGAAGACCCCACTAGCGGGGGGGCCATTGAGACCCAGTACTTC
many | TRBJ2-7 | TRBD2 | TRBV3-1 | CASSQKRGVLYEQYF | TGTGCCAGCAGCCAAAAGCGGGGAGTGCTATACGAGCAGTACTTC
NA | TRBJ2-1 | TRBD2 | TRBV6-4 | CASSVGTSGSEQFF | TGTGCCAGCAGTGTGGGGACTAGCGGTAGTGAGCAGTTCTTC
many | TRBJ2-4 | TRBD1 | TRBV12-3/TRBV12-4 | CASSRDRGNIQYF | TGTGCCAGCAGTAGGGACAGGGGGAACATTCAGTACTTC
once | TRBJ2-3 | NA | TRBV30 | CAWSAGLGDMQYF | TGTGCCTGGAGTGCCGGGTTGGGAGATATGCAGTATTTT
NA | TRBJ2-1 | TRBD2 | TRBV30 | CAWSLAGGNEQFF | TGTGCCTGGAGTCTGGCGGGAGGCAATGAGCAGTTCTTC
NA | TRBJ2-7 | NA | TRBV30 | CAWSVGRSYEQYF | TGTGCCTGGAGTGTAGGTCGGTCCTACGAGCAGTACTTC
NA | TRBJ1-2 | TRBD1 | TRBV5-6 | CASSMGQGSGYTF | TGTGCCAGCAGCATGGGACAGGGTTCCGGCTACACCTTC
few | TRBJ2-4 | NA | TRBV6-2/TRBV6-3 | CASSWLGREYF | TGTGCCAGCAGTTGGCTGGGCAGGGAGTACTTC